One and the same sample provided the 14 T cell receptor beta chains below, sequenced in a study of Ad26.COV2.S vaccination and SARS-CoV-2 variants. Treatment in this sample: 19 received Ad26.COV2.S at low or high dose, single or two shots; 5 received placebo; per-sample allocation not given. The study sampled participants on day 63 after the first vaccine or placebo injection. Profiled with immunoSEQ multiplex PCR; TCRdb holds only in-frame clones, not every one. The sample records around 500,000 clones, roughly 87% being singletons. The sample here was peripheral blood, taken in a trial of Ad26.COV2.S vaccine versus placebo. Source of these receptors: a person aged 18-60 years who received the Ad26.COV2.S COVID-19 vaccine or a placebo.

V gene TRBV11-2 combines with J gene TRBJ1-6; 7 bases line up with TRBD1. Germline V gene lookup returns CDR1 SGHAT and CDR2 FQNNGV. The V segment lost 4 bases and the J segment 7 bases; nucleotides outside the gene matches: 7. The CDR3 extends over 15 amino acids. The CDR3 sequence: CASSSHRGRNSPLHF. CDR3 in DNA: TGTGCCAGCAGCTCACACAGGGGCCGCAATTCACCCCTCCACTTT.

The genes are TRBV13 and TRBJ1-6; no definite D call. Germline V gene data show CDR1 as PRHDT and CDR2 as FYEKMQ (reference sequence). The CDR3 sequence is 13 residues long. V lost 4 bases and J lost 8, with 9 bases in between. The CDR3 loop reads CASSWKPDSPLHF. For the CDR3, the DNA is TGTGCCAGCAGCTGGAAACCCGATTCACCCCTCCACTTT.

V and J are TRBV4-2 and TRBJ2-1; 9 bases line up with TRBD2. V was pared by 0 bases and J by 7 bases, with 7 bases of the junction left unmatched. The germline V gene has CDR1 LGHNA and CDR2 YNFKEQ. The CDR3 is made up of 16 amino acids. CDR3 residues: CASSQEGGGAWNEQFF. CDR3 DNA sequence: TGTGCCAGCAGCCAAGAGGGCGGGGGGGCCTGGAATGAGCAGTTCTTC.

J is TRBJ2-2 and V is TRBV19; D unclear. The length of the CDR3 is 13 residues. V lost 5 bases to trimming and J lost 6 bases, with 10 bases between them. Germline V gives CDR1 LNHDA, CDR2 SQIVND (reference sequence). CDR3 amino acids: CASSSVLPGELFF. CDR3 DNA sequence: TGTGCCAGTAGTTCTGTTCTTCCCGGGGAGCTGTTTTTT.

V is TRBV30 and J is TRBJ1-6; D is unclear. CDR1 and CDR2 (germline): GTSNPN, SVGIG (reference sequence). CDR3 length: 16 amino acids. V was pared by 5 bases and J by 0 bases, with 14 bases between. CDR3 nucleotides: TGTGCCTGGGGGGTGGAATTGGGCTCCTATAATTCACCCCTCCACTTT. As protein: CAWGVELGSYNSPLHF.

By frequency in the sample, this clone is medium-sized. The chain combines TRBV9 with TRBJ2-5, with D perhaps matching TRBD1 or TRBD2 (5 bases each). Per the germline V gene, CDR1 is SGDLS and CDR2 is YYNGEE. The CDR3 totals 15 residues. Between the trimmed V and J ends, which lost 4 bases and 5 bases, there was a span of 18 bases. The CDR3 coding sequence is TGTGCCAGCAGCCCTCTGTCGGGATGGGACGAGACCCAGTACTTC. Amino acids: CASSPLSGWDETQYF.

The genes are TRBV9 and TRBJ2-1; D is possibly TRBD1 (6 bases). Per the germline V gene, CDR1 is SGDLS and CDR2 is YYNGEE. The CDR3 is made up of 17 amino acids. Trimming left V 6 bases short and J 8 bases short, with 27 bases between. CDR3 DNA: TGTGCCAGCACCAGAGACTCAGGGGTCCTGCCCTCCCATGAGCAGTTCTTC. The encoded protein is CASTRDSGVLPSHEQFF.

The V call is TRBV3-1 (or the pseudogene TRBV3-2), the J call TRBJ1-2; 12 bases fit TRBD1. CDR1 LGHDT and CDR2 YNNKEL come from the germline V gene (reference sequence). V lost 8 bases and J lost 5; bases outside the gene matches: 15. This CDR3 region has 17 residues. CDR3 bases: TGTGCCAGCTTACAAAGGGACAGGGGGCGAGCACCATATGGCTACACCTTC. This translates into CASLQRDRGRAPYGYTF.

The V and J genes are TRBV13 and TRBJ1-1; 7 bases match TRBD1. The CDR3 runs to 17 residues. Germline CDR1 and CDR2: PRHDT and FYEKMQ (reference sequence). V shed 6 bases and J 0 bases; nucleotides not matched to a gene: 13. DNA for the CDR3: TGTGCCAGCAGACCCTACCGAACAGGGGCCCTGAACACTGAAGCTTTCTTT. It yields the protein CASRPYRTGALNTEAFF.

The chain combines TRBV5-1 with TRBJ1-5; tentatively, D is TRBD1 (5 bases). The CDR3 contains 13 residues. V lost 3 bases and J lost 9, with 13 bases in between. Germline-derived CDR1 and CDR2 are SGHRS and YFSETQ. Here the CDR3 reads CASSWGSGGPQHF. The DNA for the CDR3 is TGCGCCAGCAGCTGGGGCTCGGGGGGGCCCCAGCATTTT.

The chain joins TRBV7-2 to TRBJ1-1; no clear D. V was clipped by 3 bases and J by 1 base, with 6 bases between them. This CDR3 spans 13 amino acids. Germline CDR1 is SGHTA and CDR2 is FQGNSA. The CDR3 sequence: CASSLYRNTEAFF. CDR3 nucleotides: TGTGCCAGCAGCTTGTACAGGAACACTGAAGCTTTCTTT.

The J gene is TRBJ2-7, the V gene TRBV29-1; 9 bases agree with TRBD2. After removal of 1 base from V and 10 bases from J, the junction contained 14 bases not matched to a gene. This CDR3 is built from 15 residues. Germline V gene sequence: CDR1 SQVTM, CDR2 ANQGSEA. In nucleotides, the CDR3 is TGCAGCGTTGAAGGGTTTTTAGCGGGAGTTAGGTTACAGTACTTC. Translation gives CSVEGFLAGVRLQYF.

This chain joins TRBV19 and TRBJ1-4; the D is unclear. Trimming shortened V by 10 bases and J by 8 bases, and 23 bases separated the two germline ends. This CDR3 spans 15 amino acids. CDR1 LNHDA and CDR2 SQIVND come from the germline V gene (reference sequence). The CDR3 reads CATKEEEWGREKLFF. The CDR3 DNA is TGTGCCACAAAGGAGGAGGAGTGGGGTCGGGAAAAACTGTTTTTT.

The chain links TRBV4-1 to TRBJ2-3, with 8 bases lining up with TRBD1. The ends lost 1 base at V and 3 bases at J; junction bases unmatched: 9. The CDR3 length is 17 residues. Germline V gene sequence: CDR1 MGHRA, CDR2 YSYEKL. CDR3 DNA: TGCGCCAGCAGCCAAGGGTGGGGAACAGGGGGAACAGATACGCAGTATTTT. Protein: CASSQGWGTGGTDTQYF.